Presented here are 25 T cell receptor beta chains from one specimen sequenced in a study of T cell responses to AZD1222 COVID-19 vaccine. The assay was immunoSEQ multiplex PCR, and TCRdb's table has in-frame clones only and misses some. The sample holds some 120,000 clones, approximately 93% seen once. Sequences were derived from peripheral blood, sampled on day 0 of AZD1222 vaccination. These receptors all come from an adult in good health.

CDR3 loop: CASSTLAGDRTGELFF. CDR3 sequence (DNA): TGCGCCAGCAGCACTTTAGCGGGAGATCGCACCGGGGAGCTGTTTTTT. This chain links TRBV5-1 with TRBJ2-2; 9 bases are shared with TRBD2. V lost 4 bases, J lost 4 bases, and 8 bases stayed unmatched. The CDR3 covers 16 residues. Germline-derived CDR1 and CDR2 are SGHRS and YFSETQ.

The chain links TRBV25-1 to TRBJ2-2; a possible D gene is TRBD1 (6 bases). The V gene's germline CDR1 is MGHDK and CDR2 SYGVNS. The CDR3 is made up of 15 amino acids. V lost 4 bases and J lost 2, with 11 bases in between. The CDR3 DNA reads as TGTGCCAGCAGTGCCATGACAGGAAACACCGGGGAGCTGTTTTTT. Protein product: CASSAMTGNTGELFF.

The V gene is TRBV3-1 (or the pseudogene TRBV3-2), the J gene TRBJ2-2, with D uncertain. Between the trimmed V and J ends, which lost 1 base and 6 bases, there was a span of 0 bases. Germline assignment: CDR1 LGHDT and CDR2 YNNKEL (reference sequence). The CDR3 sequence is 11 residues long. CDR3 DNA sequence: TGTGCCAGCAGCCAAGCCGGGGAGCTGTTTTTT. Translation gives CASSQAGELFF.

The chain couples TRBV4-1 to TRBJ2-2, with 12 bases matching TRBD2. Germline V gene sequence: CDR1 MGHRA, CDR2 YSYEKL. V dropped 7 bases and J dropped 3; count of bases not matched to a gene: 18. There are 20 residues in the CDR3. The CDR3 here is CASILDWGLAGTADTGELFF. The CDR3 coding sequence is TGCGCCAGCATCCTAGATTGGGGACTAGCGGGTACTGCGGACACCGGGGAGCTGTTTTTT.

The CDR3 bases are TGTGCCAGCAGCTTGCCTGACAGATACTATGGCTACACCTTC. Its protein product is CASSLPDRYYGYTF. The chain uses TRBV5-6 and TRBJ1-2, with D perhaps TRBD1 (5 bases). The CDR3 extends over 14 amino acids. V was shortened by 1 base and J by 3 bases, with 10 bases between the two germline ends. CDR1 and CDR2 (germline): SGHDT, YYEEEE. The whole variable domain, remainder taken from reference TRBV5-6 and TRBJ1-2, is DAGVTQSPTHLIKTRGQQVTLRCSPKSGHDTVSWYQQALGQGPQFIFQYYEEEERQRGNFPDRFSGHQFPNYSSELNVNALLLGDSALYLCASSLPDRYYGYTFGSGTRLTVV.

The chain links TRBV28 to TRBJ1-5, with D tentatively TRBD1 (5 bases). Germline V gene sequence: CDR1 MDHEN, CDR2 SYDVKM. V was cut by 5 bases and J by 2 bases, with 13 bases left in between. CDR3 size: 15 residues. CDR3 DNA sequence: TGTGCCAGCAGTCAAAAACAGGAAGGCAATCAGCCCCAGCATTTT. Translated: CASSQKQEGNQPQHF. The full variable domain, in which reference TRBV28 and TRBJ1-5 provide the parts outside the CDR3, is DVKVTQSSRYLVKRTGEKVFLECVQDMDHENMFWYRQDPGLGLRLIYFSYDVKMKEKGDIPEGYSVSREKKERFSLILESASTNQTSMYLCASSQKQEGNQPQHFGDGTRLSIL.

The chain carries TRBV28 and TRBJ1-2; 8 bases are shared with TRBD1. J lost 7 bases, V lost 5 bases, and 6 bases had no gene match. CDR1 and CDR2 (germline): MDHEN, SYDVKM. The CDR3 consists of 13 residues. CDR3 bases: TGTGCCAGCAGTCCCACAGGGGGATCTGGCTACACCTTC. Protein product: CASSPTGGSGYTF.

This sequence joins TRBV2 and TRBJ2-7; the D gene is possibly TRBD2 (5 bases). CDR3 size: 13 residues. V was cut by 6 bases and J by 0 bases, with 9 bases left in between. From germline, CDR1 is SNHLY and CDR2 FYNNEI. The CDR3 is CASRDGLSYEQYF. CDR3 sequence (DNA): TGTGCCAGCAGGGACGGACTCTCCTACGAGCAGTACTTC.

The count of this clone is one. J is TRBJ2-5 and V is TRBV5-1; D could derive from TRBD1 or TRBD2 (5 bases each). The CDR3 is 13 residues long. The V gene's germline CDR1 is SGHRS and CDR2 YFSETQ. The V gene lost 6 bases and the J gene lost 2 bases, with 11 bases spanning the gap. The CDR3 DNA is TGCGCCAGCAACCGGGACGGACAAGAGACCCAGTACTTC. Translated, it gives CASNRDGQETQYF.

The CDR3 here is CAWSTGAGRTEAFF. CDR3 nucleotide sequence: TGTGCCTGGAGTACAGGGGCCGGGAGGACTGAAGCTTTCTTT. This sequence joins TRBV30 and TRBJ1-1; 7 nucleotides line up with TRBD1. Unmatched junction bases numbered 8, after V lost 2 bases and J lost 5 bases. Germline lookup yields CDR1 GTSNPN and CDR2 SVGIG (reference sequence). CDR3 length: 14 residues. Filled out from reference TRBV30 and TRBJ1-1, the complete variable domain reads SQTIHQWPATLVQPVGSPLSLECTVEGTSNPNLYWYRQAAGRGLQLLFYSVGIGQISSEVPQNLSASRPQDRQFILSSKKLLLSDSGFYLCAWSTGAGRTEAFFGQGTRLTVV.

The chain couples TRBV7-9 to TRBJ1-6; 7 bases are a match to TRBD1. Germline CDR1 reads SEHNR; CDR2 reads FQNEAQ (reference sequence). V trimming: 5 bases; J trimming: 6 bases; junction bases outside the gene matches: 10. The CDR3 runs 16 residues. This CDR3 reads CASSNEGQLPNSPLHF. For the CDR3, the DNA is TGTGCCAGCAGCAACGAGGGACAGCTACCTAATTCACCCCTCCACTTT.

This chain joins TRBV6-1 and TRBJ2-1, with D possibly TRBD2 on 6 matching bases. V was shortened by 1 base and J by 5 bases, with 12 bases between the two germline ends. CDR1 and CDR2 from the germline V gene are MNHNS and SASEGT. CDR3 size: 15 residues. The DNA for the CDR3 is TGTGCCAGCAGTGAAGAGCTAGCGAAAAACAATGAGCAGTTCTTC. This translates into CASSEELAKNNEQFF.

The chain is built from TRBV27 and TRBJ2-2; 7 bases align to TRBD2. V was pared by 3 bases and J by 4 bases, with 5 bases of the junction left unmatched. This CDR3 is 15 amino acids long. Per the germline V gene, CDR1 is MNHEY and CDR2 is SMNVEV (reference sequence). The chain's CDR3 is CASSFGGGSTGELFF. In DNA form, the CDR3 reads TGTGCCAGCAGTTTCGGGGGAGGGAGCACCGGGGAGCTGTTTTTT.

The chain combines TRBV6-4 with TRBJ1-1, with 8 bases that match TRBD1. The CDR3 loop spans 14 amino acids. Germline CDR1 and CDR2: MRHNA and SNTAGT. V shed 5 bases, J shed 5 bases, and the junction held 7 bases outside the gene matches. CDR3 loop: CASSPTTGGTEAFF. The CDR3 DNA sequence: TGTGCCAGCAGTCCTACTACAGGGGGGACTGAAGCTTTCTTT.

This clone was seen a single time. V is TRBV19 and J is TRBJ1-1; TRBD1 might be the D (5 bases). Deletions cut 7 bases from V and 10 bases from J, with 16 bases between. CDR3 length equals 12 residues. Germline CDR1 LNHDA, CDR2 SQIVND (reference sequence). The CDR3 sequence: CASIRREGRAFF. The CDR3 nucleotides read TGTGCCAGTATAAGAAGGGAGGGGAGAGCTTTCTTT.

J is TRBJ1-1 and V is TRBV30, with D possibly matching TRBD1 (6 bases). The CDR3 has 13 amino acids. V gave up 4 bases and J gave up 7 bases, with 16 bases separating them. Germline CDR1 and CDR2: GTSNPN and SVGIG (reference sequence). This CDR3 reads CAWIQGRWGEAFF. The CDR3 bases are TGTGCCTGGATCCAGGGGCGGTGGGGTGAAGCTTTCTTT.

V is TRBV19 and J is TRBJ2-2; D unresolved. Germline assignment: CDR1 LNHDA and CDR2 SQIVND (reference sequence). Trimming removed 2 bases from V and 0 bases from J, with 7 bases in between. The CDR3 runs 15 residues. CDR3 nucleotides: TGTGCCAGTAGTATAATGGTTTCGAACACCGGGGAGCTGTTTTTT. Its translation: CASSIMVSNTGELFF. Together with reference TRBV19 and TRBJ2-2, the CDR3 gives the full variable domain: DGGITQSPKYLFRKEGQNVTLSCEQNLNHDAMYWYRQDPGQGLRLIYYSQIVNDFQKGDIAEGYSVSREKKESFPLTVTSAQKNPTAFYLCASSIMVSNTGELFFGEGSRLTVL.

CDR3 amino acids: CASSQQGSYNSPLHF. The CDR3 nucleotides read TGTGCCAGCAGCCAACAGGGTTCGTATAATTCACCCCTCCACTTT. This chain joins TRBV4-2 and TRBJ1-6; TRBD1 is a possible D gene (5 bases). The CDR3 loop spans 15 amino acids. CDR1 is LGHNA, CDR2 YNFKEQ, per germline. Trimming removed 2 bases at V and 4 bases at J, with 9 bases between.

The gene calls are TRBV6-6 and TRBJ1-2; D ambiguous. The length of the CDR3 is 15 residues. Trimming pared 6 bases from V and 2 bases from J, leaving 16 bases between. Germline V gene sequence: CDR1 MNHNY, CDR2 SVGAGI (reference sequence). The CDR3 loop reads CASSSPDGLNYGYTF. CDR3 DNA: TGTGCCAGCAGCTCTCCGGACGGCCTGAACTATGGCTACACCTTC.

This chain links TRBV14 with TRBJ2-5, with no clear D. This CDR3 has 10 residues. CDR1 is SGHDN and CDR2 is FVKESK in the germline V gene. With 8 bases removed from V and 3 bases from J, the gap between germline ends came to 4 bases. CDR3 protein: CASAEETQYF. DNA for the CDR3: TGTGCCAGCGCGGAAGAGACCCAGTACTTC.

V is TRBV5-5 and J is TRBJ1-5; D remains ambiguous. CDR3 size: 15 residues. Germline CDR1 and CDR2: SGHKS and YYEKEE (reference sequence). Trimming cost V 0 bases and J 7 bases, with 14 bases left between them. The CDR3 nucleotides are TGTGCCAGCAGCTTGGAAGGGAGTCTCTGGCAGCCCCAGCATTTT. Residues: CASSLEGSLWQPQHF.

This clone has just one count. The rearrangement joins TRBV27 to TRBJ2-1, with D possibly being TRBD1 (6 bases). CDR1 and CDR2 (germline): MNHEY, SMNVEV (reference sequence). This CDR3 comprises 14 residues. With 7 bases removed from V and 12 bases from J, the gap between germline ends came to 22 bases. The CDR3 bases are TGTGCCAGCATGATGGCATGGGGGCCGGGCGGGCAGTTCTTC. As protein: CASMMAWGPGGQFF.

The rearrangement joins TRBV7-6 to TRBJ1-2; a possible D gene is TRBD1 (6 bases). Germline lookup yields CDR1 SGHVS and CDR2 FNYEAQ. This CDR3 region has 16 residues. The germline V and J ends were trimmed by 1 base and 2 bases, with 14 bases remaining between them. The CDR3 sequence: CASSLGGTGWNYGYTF. CDR3 coding DNA: TGTGCCAGCAGCTTAGGCGGTACAGGGTGGAACTATGGCTACACCTTC.

CDR3 amino acids: CASSLLTGAPETQYF. In DNA form, the CDR3 reads TGTGCCAGCAGTTTGCTCACAGGGGCCCCAGAGACCCAGTACTTC. The J gene is TRBJ2-5, the V gene TRBV27; the match to TRBD1 covers 7 bases. Germline loops: CDR1 MNHEY, CDR2 SMNVEV (reference sequence). CDR3 size: 15 residues. Unmatched junction bases numbered 8, after V lost 3 bases and J lost 4 bases.

The chain has TRBV30 and TRBJ2-3; D gene unclear. The V gene's germline CDR1 is GTSNPN and CDR2 SVGIG (reference sequence). CDR3 length: 16 residues. V shed 1 base and J shed 1 base, with 15 bases lying between them. The CDR3 bases are TGTGCCTGGAGTGGCACACGGAGTGAGGGCACAGATACGCAGTATTTT. Translating it yields CAWSGTRSEGTDTQYF. The full variable domain, completed using reference TRBV30 and TRBJ2-3, is SQTIHQWPATLVQPVGSPLSLECTVEGTSNPNLYWYRQAAGRGLQLLFYSVGIGQISSEVPQNLSASRPQDRQFILSSKKLLLSDSGFYLCAWSGTRSEGTDTQYFGPGTRLTVL.